These 21 T cell receptor beta chains originate from one sample sequenced in a study of shared clonotypes between healthy human individuals. TCRdb keeps only in-frame clones here, not all; method: immunoSEQ multiplex PCR. The sample shows millions of clones, around 94% of them seen only once. The sequenced sample was naive CD4+ T cells sorted from blood. The subset: CD45RA+ positively selected. These receptors were obtained from a man younger than 35 in good health.

V is TRBV10-3 and J is TRBJ2-1; the match to TRBD2 covers 7 bases. Germline V gives CDR1 ENHRY, CDR2 SYGVKD. With V trimmed by 3 bases and J by 10 bases, 12 bases remained unmatched. The CDR3 is 15 residues long. The CDR3 DNA follows: TGTGCCATCAGTGAATCCGGAAAGCTCGGGGGGGAGCAGTTCTTC. It encodes CAISESGKLGGEQFF.

V gene TRBV5-6 combines with J gene TRBJ1-5, with D possibly matching TRBD1 (5 bases). Germline lookup yields CDR1 SGHDT and CDR2 YYEEEE. V dropped 0 bases and J dropped 7 bases, with 14 bases sitting between them. This CDR3 spans 15 amino acids. The CDR3 is CASSLGQGGCQPQHF. CDR3 coding DNA: TGTGCCAGCAGCTTGGGCCAGGGTGGATGCCAGCCCCAGCATTTT.

This chain uses TRBV7-2 with TRBJ2-3, with D tentatively TRBD2 (6 bases). CDR1 is SGHTA, CDR2 FQGNSA, per germline. The CDR3 consists of 14 residues. The V gene lost 8 bases and the J gene lost 9 bases, with 21 bases spanning the gap. Written as DNA, the CDR3 is TGTGCCAGCGCCTTCACCCCCCTGGGGGGAACGCAGTATTTT. Translating gives CASAFTPLGGTQYF.

The chain uses TRBV7-2 and TRBJ2-1, with TRBD2 matching 10 bases. The trim removed 3 bases at V and 3 bases at J, leaving 5 bases unmatched. CDR3 length: 16 amino acids. CDR1 and CDR2 (germline): SGHTA, FQGNSA. Here the CDR3 reads CASSLLSGRVYNEQFF. CDR3 nucleotide sequence: TGTGCCAGCAGCTTGTTAAGCGGGAGGGTCTACAATGAGCAGTTCTTC.

The rearrangement links TRBV19 to TRBJ2-1; 8 bases align to TRBD2. V was pared by 10 bases and J by 11 bases, with 10 bases of the junction left unmatched. This CDR3 has 12 residues. Germline V gene sequence: CDR1 LNHDA, CDR2 SQIVND (reference sequence). The CDR3 loop reads CATRRSGSQQFF. The CDR3 DNA reads as TGTGCCACCCGGAGAAGCGGGAGCCAGCAGTTCTTC. Based on the CDR3 plus reference TRBV19 and TRBJ2-1, the full variable domain is DGGITQSPKYLFRKEGQNVTLSCEQNLNHDAMYWYRQDPGQGLRLIYYSQIVNDFQKGDIAEGYSVSREKKESFPLTVTSAQKNPTAFYLCATRRSGSQQFFGPGTRLTVL.

The rearrangement links TRBV10-3 to TRBJ1-5; unclear D gene. CDR1 and CDR2 (germline): ENHRY, SYGVKD. V was clipped by 10 bases and J by 5 bases, with 15 bases between them. The CDR3 is 13 amino acids. DNA for the CDR3: TGTGCCACCTCGAATGGGTTGGATCAGCCCCAGCATTTT. Its translation is CATSNGLDQPQHF.

V is TRBV6-5 and J is TRBJ2-3; 7 bases are a match to TRBD2. The CDR3 consists of 16 residues. Germline CDR1 is MNHEY and CDR2 is SVGAGI. The ends lost 0 bases at V and 2 bases at J; junction bases unmatched: 5. In DNA form, the CDR3 reads TGTGCCAGCAGTTACTCAAGAGCGGGGACCACAGATACGCAGTATTTT. Protein: CASSYSRAGTTDTQYF.

Here the CDR3 reads CASSSQNSQPQHF. In nucleotides, the CDR3 is TGTGCCAGTAGTTCCCAGAACTCTCAGCCCCAGCATTTT. V usage is TRBV19 and J usage is TRBJ1-5; D call uncertain. CDR3 length: 13 amino acids. V was shortened by 5 bases and J by 6 bases, with 11 bases between the two germline ends. Germline CDR1 and CDR2: LNHDA and SQIVND (reference sequence). The complete variable domain, with remaining parts taken from reference TRBV19 and TRBJ1-5, reads DGGITQSPKYLFRKEGQNVTLSCEQNLNHDAMYWYRQDPGQGLRLIYYSQIVNDFQKGDIAEGYSVSREKKESFPLTVTSAQKNPTAFYLCASSSQNSQPQHFGDGTRLSIL.

This clone was seen just once. The chain carries TRBV6-4 and TRBJ2-6, with 11 bases aligning to TRBD1. Germline CDR1 MRHNA, CDR2 SNTAGT. The CDR3 is 17 residues long. The J segment lost 1 base and the V segment lost 2 bases, leaving 1 base of the junction unmatched. The CDR3 sequence is CASSDGTGGSGANVLTF. The CDR3 nucleotides are TGTGCCAGCAGTGACGGGACAGGGGGTTCTGGGGCCAACGTCCTGACTTTC.

This chain uses TRBV6-5 with TRBJ1-2; D is uncertain. The CDR3 is 13 amino acids. Germline CDR1 MNHEY, CDR2 SVGAGI. Trimming removed 6 bases at V and 4 bases at J, with 12 bases between. The CDR3 bases are TGTGCCAGCAGGCCCACCCCCCCCTATGGCTACACCTTC. Its translation is CASRPTPPYGYTF.

The genes are TRBV11-2 and TRBJ1-1; D call uncertain. CDR3 length equals 13 residues. Germline V lookup: CDR1 SGHAT, CDR2 FQNNGV. Trimming removed 2 bases from V and 0 bases from J, with 4 bases in between. CDR3 coding DNA: TGTGCCAGCAGCTTATCATTGAACACTGAAGCTTTCTTT. Amino acids: CASSLSLNTEAFF.

CDR3 nucleotides: TGTGCCAGCAGCTCCGACTGGGCTAGCGTAGAGACCCAGTACTTC. It translates to CASSSDWASVETQYF. The J gene is TRBJ2-5, the V gene TRBV27; TRBD2 is a possible D gene (6 bases). Trimming cost V 6 bases and J 4 bases, with 18 bases left between them. This CDR3 region has 15 residues. From germline, CDR1 is MNHEY and CDR2 SMNVEV (reference sequence).

The chain has TRBV7-9 and TRBJ1-2; 7 bases agree with TRBD1. With V trimmed by 3 bases and J by 6 bases, 4 bases remained unmatched. Per the germline V gene, CDR1 is SEHNR and CDR2 is FQNEAQ (reference sequence). The CDR3 is 13 amino acids. Here the CDR3 DNA reads TGTGCCAGCAGCTTTACAGGGGCGGATGGCTACACCTTC. Translated: CASSFTGADGYTF. Full variable domain (missing parts from reference TRBV7-9 and TRBJ1-2): DTGVSQNPRHKITKRGQNVTFRCDPISEHNRLYWYRQTLGQGPEFLTYFQNEAQLEKSRLLSDRFSAERPKGSFSTLEIQRTEQGDSAMYLCASSFTGADGYTFGSGTRLTVV.

The rearrangement links TRBV30 to TRBJ2-3; 8 nucleotides align to TRBD2. CDR3 length: 17 amino acids. The germline V gene encodes CDR1 GTSNPN and CDR2 SVGIG (reference sequence). The V and J ends lost 2 bases and 0 bases, in that order; junction bases with no gene match: 10. CDR3 in amino acids: CAWSYGAGTSSTDTQYF. The CDR3 DNA is TGTGCCTGGAGTTATGGTGCAGGGACTAGTAGCACAGATACGCAGTATTTT.

This chain links TRBV6-5 with TRBJ2-5; D is ambiguous. Trimming left V 2 bases short and J 1 base short, with 11 bases between. Per the germline V gene, CDR1 is MNHEY and CDR2 is SVGAGI. The CDR3 has 15 residues. The CDR3 coding sequence is TGTGCCAGCAGTTACGCGTCCAACCGCCAAGAGACCCAGTACTTC. This codes for CASSYASNRQETQYF.

This chain uses TRBV6-6 with TRBJ1-3; D gene uncertain. From germline, CDR1 is MNHNY and CDR2 SVGAGI (reference sequence). This CDR3 is built from 14 residues. V gave up 2 bases and J gave up 0 bases, with 5 bases separating them. CDR3 in amino acids: CASSYADSGNTIYF. The CDR3 bases are TGTGCCAGCAGTTACGCCGACTCTGGAAACACCATATATTTT.

A remark on this clone: This sample also contains other DNA sequences that code for the same CDR3. The chain is built from TRBV5-1 and TRBJ1-2; the match to TRBD1 covers 9 bases. Germline V CDR1 and CDR2: SGHRS, YFSETQ. V lost 5 bases to trimming and J lost 2 bases; unmatched junction nucleotides: 4. The CDR3 loop spans 14 amino acids. The CDR3 sequence is CASRRTGDNYGYTF. CDR3 coding DNA: TGCGCCAGCAGACGGACAGGGGACAACTATGGCTACACCTTC.

The chain recombines TRBV6-5 with TRBJ2-2; the match to TRBD1 covers 11 bases. The germline V gene encodes CDR1 MNHEY and CDR2 SVGAGI. The V segment lost 6 bases and the J segment 4 bases; nucleotides outside the gene matches: 1. CDR3 length equals 14 residues. The CDR3 DNA reads TGTGCCAGCAGGGGACAGGGGGGCACCGGGGAGCTGTTTTTT. It encodes CASRGQGGTGELFF.

The chain is built from TRBV6-5 and TRBJ1-2; 10 nucleotides match TRBD1. Germline loops: CDR1 MNHEY, CDR2 SVGAGI. Trimming at V came to 4 bases and at J to 1 base, leaving 3 bases not matched to a gene. This CDR3 is 15 amino acids long. CDR3 DNA sequence: TGTGCCAGCAGTTTGGGACAGGGGCTTAACTATGGCTACACCTTC. Translating it yields CASSLGQGLNYGYTF.

The J gene is TRBJ2-7, the V gene TRBV7-9; TRBD2 matches at 8 bases. Germline loops: CDR1 SEHNR, CDR2 FQNEAQ (reference sequence). Losses at the gene ends were 2 bases for V and 3 bases for J; bases not matched to a gene: 6. CDR3 length equals 15 residues. The CDR3 region is CASSLSPSGGYEQYF. The CDR3 DNA reads as TGTGCCAGCAGCTTATCTCCCAGCGGGGGCTACGAGCAGTACTTC.

This chain uses TRBV5-4 with TRBJ2-2, with 9 bases that match TRBD1. Germline CDR1 and CDR2: SGHNT and YYREEE (reference sequence). The trim removed 3 bases at V and 7 bases at J, leaving 13 bases unmatched. The length of the CDR3 is 17 residues. The CDR3 spells CASSSMVPGQGHGELFF. CDR3 bases: TGTGCCAGCAGCTCAATGGTCCCGGGACAGGGTCACGGGGAGCTGTTTTTT.